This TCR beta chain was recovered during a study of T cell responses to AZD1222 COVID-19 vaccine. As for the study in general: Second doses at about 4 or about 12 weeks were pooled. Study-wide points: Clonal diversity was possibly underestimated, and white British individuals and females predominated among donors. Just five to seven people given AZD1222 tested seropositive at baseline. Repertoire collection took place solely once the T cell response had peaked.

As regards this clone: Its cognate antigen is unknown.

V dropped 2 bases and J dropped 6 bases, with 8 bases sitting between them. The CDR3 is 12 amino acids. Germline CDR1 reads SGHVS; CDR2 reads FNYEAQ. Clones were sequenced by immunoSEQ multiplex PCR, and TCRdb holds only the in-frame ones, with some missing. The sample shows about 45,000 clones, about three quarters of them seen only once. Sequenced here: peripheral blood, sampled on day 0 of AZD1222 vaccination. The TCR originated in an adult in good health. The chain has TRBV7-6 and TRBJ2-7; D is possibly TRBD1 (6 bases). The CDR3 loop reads CASSLYRAEQYF. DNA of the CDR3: TGTGCCAGCAGCTTATACAGGGCCGAGCAGTACTTC.